These 2 T cell receptor beta chains came from one sample sequenced in a study of read filtering for tumor transcriptome and immune sequencing. From around 0.4 ug of RNA, a library with molecular barcoded alpha/delta and beta/gamma adaptors was made. TCRdb re-analysed the reads in MiXCR, keeping a single row per CDR3 protein. This table has about 50,000 distinct CDR3 sequences, 15% to 20% appearing once. Input material: a population of CD138-negative cells sorted from bone marrow. The receptors were sampled from a donor at least 40 years old with multiple myeloma.

J is TRBJ1-5 and V is TRBV6-1, with 8 nucleotides matching TRBD1. After removal of 6 bases from V and 0 bases from J, the junction contained 7 bases not matched to a gene. Germline lookup yields CDR1 MNHNS and CDR2 SASEGT. The CDR3 consists of 16 residues. The CDR3 here is CASSPTGVGSNQPQHF. CDR3 nucleotide sequence: TGTGCCAGCAGCCCGACAGGGGTGGGTAGCAATCAGCCCCAGCATTTT.

V gene TRBV7-2 combines with J gene TRBJ1-5; tentatively, D is TRBD1 (5 bases). Germline V gene sequence: CDR1 SGHTA, CDR2 FQGNSA. Deletions cut 3 bases from V and 2 bases from J, with 14 bases between. The CDR3 spans 16 residues. The chain's CDR3 is CASSFVGGTGNQPQHF. In DNA, the CDR3 is TGTGCCAGCAGCTTTGTGGGTGGGACCGGCAATCAGCCCCAGCATTTT.